This T cell receptor beta chain was identified in a study of T cell responses to AZD1222 COVID-19 vaccine. The CDR3 loop spans 13 amino acids. V lost 1 base and J lost 5, with 8 bases in between. Second doses that came at about 4 or about 12 weeks were put together. Repertoires were generated with immunoSEQ multiplex PCR, while TCRdb's copy carries only in-frame clones and drops some. The table has about 31,000 clones, approximately 90% seen once. This clone appeared once. This TCR came from an adult who received the AZD1222 COVID-19 vaccine. The V call is TRBV12-3 or TRBV12-4, the J call TRBJ1-1; no definite D call. The sequences come from peripheral blood, collected 28 days after the second AZD1222 dose. CDR3 protein: CASSLDLLTEAFF. Here the CDR3 DNA reads TGTGCCAGCAGTTTAGACTTGTTGACTGAAGCTTTCTTT.